The 10 T cell receptor beta chains reported below all come from one sample, sequenced in a study of blood T cell repertoires in COVID-19. Profiling relied on immunoSEQ multiplex PCR, and the TCRdb table lists in-frame clones only, not all of them. Counted here are a few hundred thousand clones, 65% to 90% occurring once; the ten biggest clones make up about 12%. Sequenced input: peripheral blood. The source is a human donor in a cohort sampled during active COVID-19.

The chain is built from TRBV7-9 and TRBJ1-4; 10 positions agree with TRBD1. CDR1 and CDR2 (germline): SEHNR, FQNEAQ (reference sequence). After removal of 4 bases from V and 7 bases from J, the junction contained 6 bases not matched to a gene. CDR3 length: 15 amino acids. The chain's CDR3 is CASSSDRDRGEKLFF. The DNA of the CDR3 is TGTGCCAGCAGCTCAGACCGGGACAGGGGTGAAAAACTGTTTTTT.

The rearrangement uses TRBV5-1 and TRBJ2-6, with 7 nucleotides matching TRBD1. After removal of 3 bases from V and 0 bases from J, the junction contained 3 bases not matched to a gene. There are 16 residues in the CDR3. CDR1 is SGHRS and CDR2 is YFSETQ in the germline V gene. CDR3 nucleotide sequence: TGCGCCAGCAGCTCGACAGGGCTCTCTGGGGCCAACGTCCTGACTTTC. Its translation is CASSSTGLSGANVLTF.

The chain employs TRBV5-1 and TRBJ2-2, with D possibly TRBD2 on 5 matching bases. Germline V gene sequence: CDR1 SGHRS, CDR2 YFSETQ. The CDR3 runs to 15 residues. Trimming removed 4 bases from V and 5 bases from J, with 15 bases in between. The CDR3 is CASSLVRAATGELFF. In DNA form, the CDR3 reads TGCGCCAGCAGCCTCGTGAGGGCCGCGACCGGGGAGCTGTTTTTT.

As concerns this clone: One end of the junction fails to match germline, which may point to a read error. The chain is built from TRBV27 and TRBJ2-2, with D possibly TRBD1 on 6 matching bases. Germline V gene data show CDR1 as MNHEY and CDR2 as SMNVEV (reference sequence). The CDR3 contains 15 residues. CDR3 DNA: TGTGCCAGCAGTTTCAATAGGGGTGGTAAAGGGGGGCTGTTTTTT. As protein: CASSFNRGGKGGLFF.

The rearrangement links TRBV28 to TRBJ2-7, with D hard to call. Germline V gives CDR1 MDHEN, CDR2 SYDVKM. The length of the CDR3 is 13 residues. V lost 3 bases and J lost 1, with 7 bases in between. This chain's CDR3 is CASSFSSSYEQYF. In DNA form, the CDR3 reads TGTGCCAGCAGTTTTAGTAGTTCCTACGAGCAGTACTTC.

This clone was seen more than once but under ten times. V gene TRBV23-1 combines with J gene TRBJ2-1, with 7 bases lining up with TRBD1. TRBV23-1 is flagged as an ORF with uncertain function. V was clipped by 0 bases and J by 1 base; unmatched bases: 6. The CDR3 sequence is 17 residues long. CDR3 sequence: CASSQSGDRDSYNEQFF. In nucleotides, the CDR3 is TGCGCCAGCAGTCAATCAGGTGACAGGGATTCCTACAATGAGCAGTTCTTC.

The chain is built from TRBV28 and TRBJ2-7; 7 nucleotides align to TRBD2. Germline CDR1 is MDHEN and CDR2 is SYDVKM. Trimming removed 4 bases from V and 2 bases from J; junction bases left unmatched: 14. The CDR3 has 17 residues. CDR3 in amino acids: CASSSIWRSGTAYEQYF. CDR3 nucleotide sequence: TGTGCCAGCAGTTCGATTTGGAGGAGCGGGACCGCCTACGAGCAGTACTTC.

The CDR3 region has the DNA TGTGCCACCAGTGATCTGCGGCAGGATCTAGCGGGAAGGAATGAGCAGTTCTTC. Translated, it gives CATSDLRQDLAGRNEQFF. The chain recombines TRBV24-1 with TRBJ2-1; 9 bases fit TRBD2. This CDR3 is 18 amino acids long. Trimming took 3 bases from V and 7 from J; bases not matched to a gene: 15. CDR1 is KGHDR, CDR2 SFDVKD, per germline.

The chain joins TRBV4-1 to TRBJ1-4; 9 nucleotides line up with TRBD1. CDR1 and CDR2 from the germline V gene are MGHRA and YSYEKL. V shed 4 bases and J 7 bases; nucleotides not matched to a gene: 7. CDR3 length: 15 residues. The CDR3 sequence is CASSLTGTGTEKLFF. The CDR3, as DNA: TGCGCCAGCAGCCTAACCGGGACAGGGACTGAAAAACTGTTTTTT.

The V call is TRBV3-1 (or the pseudogene TRBV3-2), the J call TRBJ1-4; D is possibly TRBD1 (6 bases). Germline CDR1 LGHDT, CDR2 YNNKEL (reference sequence). Trimming stripped 0 bases from V and 7 bases from J, with 12 bases between. The CDR3 is 15 residues long. Here the CDR3 reads CASSQDWGRSEKLFF. Written as DNA, the CDR3 is TGTGCCAGCAGCCAAGACTGGGGGCGGAGTGAAAAACTGTTTTTT.